The 27 T cell receptor beta chains below come from one sample, sequenced in a study of neurological immune-mediated disorders. One entry per CDR3 protein, called by TCRdb with MiXCR from the 5' RACE reads. The table records just over 95,000 distinct CDR3 sequences, around 3.3% of them present only once. Source material: PBMCs. These receptors all come from a woman aged 18-29 years with multiple sclerosis.

This clonotype has only a few counts. This chain joins TRBV20-1 and TRBJ2-7, with D possibly matching TRBD2 (6 bases). CDR3 length equals 11 residues. Trimming stripped 7 bases from V and 3 bases from J, with 10 bases between. Germline V gene lookup returns CDR1 DFQATT and CDR2 SNEGSKA (reference sequence). In DNA, the CDR3 is TGCAGTGGGCGGGAAGACTACGAGCAGTACTTC. It encodes CSGREDYEQYF.

This clonotype has ten or more counts. The V and J genes are TRBV2 and TRBJ1-1; 8 bases line up with TRBD1. Germline trimming cut 8 bases from V and 4 bases from J; bases unmatched to any gene: 6. This CDR3 is built from 13 residues. Per germline, CDR1 SNHLY and CDR2 FYNNEI. The CDR3 sequence is CASGSTGATEAFF. DNA of the CDR3: TGTGCCAGCGGGTCGACAGGGGCCACTGAAGCTTTCTTT.

There are many counts of this clonotype. The chain has TRBV20-1 and TRBJ1-2; D is unclear. V dropped 0 bases and J dropped 4 bases, with 21 bases sitting between them. The CDR3 totals 17 residues. Germline-derived CDR1 and CDR2 are DFQATT and SNEGSKA (reference sequence). The CDR3 sequence is CSARDRTGSLTIYGYTF. CDR3 DNA sequence: TGCAGTGCTAGAGATCGAACGGGCAGCCTTACTATCTATGGCTACACCTTC.

This clonotype was recorded at least ten times. The CDR3 reads CASSSPNRIAGGLEQFF. The CDR3 DNA follows: TGTGCCAGCAGTTCCCCAAATAGGATAGCGGGAGGGTTAGAGCAGTTCTTC. The chain combines TRBV27 with TRBJ2-1, with 11 nucleotides matching TRBD2. The V and J ends lost 4 bases and 10 bases, in that order; junction bases with no gene match: 15. Germline CDR1 is MNHEY and CDR2 is SMNVEV (reference sequence). The CDR3 covers 17 residues.

This clonotype was observed many times. The V call is TRBV14, the J call TRBJ2-7; D gene uncertain. Trimming left V 4 bases short and J 1 base short, with 11 bases between. CDR1 and CDR2 from the germline V gene are SGHDN and FVKESK. There are 14 residues in the CDR3. DNA of the CDR3: TGTGCCAGCAGCCGGGCGAAAAAGTCCTACGAGCAGTACTTC. Residues: CASSRAKKSYEQYF.

This clonotype was detected ten times or more. The V call is TRBV12-3 or TRBV12-4, the J call TRBJ2-5; 10 bases line up with TRBD2. This CDR3 contains 14 residues. J gave up 3 bases and V 6 bases, and 4 bases lay outside the gene matches. CDR3 DNA: TGTGCCAGCAGCCCTGGACTAGCGGAAGAGACCCAGTACTTC. This codes for CASSPGLAEETQYF.

This clonotype was recorded many times. The chain links TRBV3-1 to TRBJ2-2; 10 bases align to TRBD2. Looked up from germline, CDR1 is LGHDT and CDR2 is YNNKEL (reference sequence). The V and J ends lost 2 bases and 1 base, in that order; junction bases with no gene match: 1. CDR3 length: 16 residues. DNA for the CDR3: TGTGCCAGCAGCCAAAGACTAGCGGGGAACACCGGGGAGCTGTTTTTT. Its protein product is CASSQRLAGNTGELFF.

This clonotype was observed at least ten times. The CDR3 reads CSASPSVGGNEKLFF. In DNA, the CDR3 is TGCAGTGCTAGTCCCTCGGTGGGGGGGAATGAAAAACTGTTTTTT. V is TRBV20-1 and J is TRBJ1-4; D perhaps matches TRBD1 (5 bases). Germline CDR1 reads DFQATT; CDR2 reads SNEGSKA (reference sequence). V lost 3 bases and J lost 5, with 16 bases in between. The length of the CDR3 is 15 residues.

There are many counts of this clonotype. The gene calls are TRBV10-3 and TRBJ2-2; TRBD2 might be the D (5 bases). Germline CDR1 reads ENHRY; CDR2 reads SYGVKD. Trimming pared 0 bases from V and 6 bases from J, leaving 11 bases between. The CDR3 runs to 15 residues. The CDR3 spells CAISESPGISGELFF. The CDR3 nucleotides read TGTGCCATCAGTGAGTCTCCGGGGATCTCCGGGGAGCTGTTTTTT.

This clonotype was recorded many times. V gene TRBV24-1 combines with J gene TRBJ1-1; D call uncertain. V was pared by 4 bases and J by 7 bases, with 9 bases between. The V gene's germline CDR1 is KGHDR and CDR2 SFDVKD. The CDR3 runs to 12 residues. CDR3 nucleotide sequence: TGTGCCACCAGTGACAATAGCGATGAAGCTTTCTTT. This gives the protein CATSDNSDEAFF.

This clonotype was seen many times. The chain joins TRBV10-3 to TRBJ2-2; D may match TRBD1 or TRBD2 (6 bases each). The CDR3 is made up of 14 amino acids. Trimming shortened V by 10 bases and J by 6 bases, and 18 bases separated the two germline ends. The germline V gene encodes CDR1 ENHRY and CDR2 SYGVKD. CDR3 coding DNA: TGTGCCACCGCACAGGGAGGACCGGCCGGGGAGCTGTTTTTT. It encodes CATAQGGPAGELFF.

This clonotype was found a few times. The CDR3 loop reads CASSSREGLDNEQFF. CDR3 coding DNA: TGTGCCAGCAGTTCTCGGGAGGGCCTGGACAATGAGCAGTTCTTC. The genes are TRBV28 and TRBJ2-1; 8 bases agree with TRBD2. Germline V CDR1 and CDR2: MDHEN, SYDVKM. The length of the CDR3 is 15 residues. The trim removed 4 bases at V and 5 bases at J, leaving 7 bases unmatched. Using reference TRBV28 and TRBJ2-1 for the parts outside the CDR3, the full variable domain is DVKVTQSSRYLVKRTGEKVFLECVQDMDHENMFWYRQDPGLGLRLIYFSYDVKMKEKGDIPEGYSVSREKKERFSLILESASTNQTSMYLCASSSREGLDNEQFFGPGTRLTVL.

This clonotype has a count of ten or more. The rearrangement joins TRBV20-1 to TRBJ2-5, with 10 bases matching TRBD2. The germline V gene encodes CDR1 DFQATT and CDR2 SNEGSKA (reference sequence). The CDR3 is made up of 15 amino acids. The ends lost 5 bases at V and 0 bases at J; junction bases unmatched: 6. The chain's CDR3 is CSAPILAGYQETQYF. DNA for the CDR3: TGCAGTGCTCCCATACTAGCGGGATACCAAGAGACCCAGTACTTC.

This clonotype was counted many times. The chain is built from TRBV3-1 and TRBJ2-1, with 7 bases lining up with TRBD1. Losses at the gene ends were 1 base for V and 5 bases for J; bases not matched to a gene: 5. CDR3 length: 15 residues. Per germline, CDR1 LGHDT and CDR2 YNNKEL (reference sequence). The CDR3 loop is CASSQVWDRDNEQFF. CDR3 sequence (DNA): TGTGCCAGCAGCCAAGTTTGGGACAGAGACAATGAGCAGTTCTTC.

This clonotype was seen repeatedly, ten times or more. The chain joins TRBV5-1 to TRBJ2-1; tentatively, D is TRBD2 (8 bases). V was pared by 3 bases and J by 7 bases, with 26 bases between. The CDR3 sequence is 18 residues long. The germline gives CDR1 SGHRS, CDR2 YFSETQ. Here the CDR3 reads CASSWIGGAGGRGNEQFF. CDR3 DNA sequence: TGCGCCAGCAGCTGGATAGGGGGCGCGGGGGGCCGTGGGAATGAGCAGTTCTTC.

This clonotype was counted many times. This chain uses TRBV6-1 with TRBJ2-7, with TRBD1 as a possible D gene (6 bases). From germline, CDR1 is MNHNS and CDR2 SASEGT. This CDR3 spans 11 amino acids. V was cut by 11 bases and J by 4 bases, with 12 bases left in between. This CDR3 is CALGAAYEQYF. In nucleotides, the CDR3 is TGTGCCTTGGGGGCCGCATACGAGCAGTACTTC.

This clonotype was recorded at least ten times. V usage is TRBV10-3 and J usage is TRBJ1-1; D gene uncertain. Germline V lookup: CDR1 ENHRY, CDR2 SYGVKD. This CDR3 is 17 amino acids long. The V gene lost 0 bases and the J gene lost 1 base, with 15 bases spanning the gap. The CDR3 coding sequence is TGTGCCATCAGTGAGTCTGAGGGTCTGGGGAGGAACACTGAAGCTTTCTTT. This codes for CAISESEGLGRNTEAFF.

This clonotype was seen at least ten times. The chain has TRBV5-1 and TRBJ1-1; D is unresolved. This CDR3 comprises 13 residues. Germline V gene lookup returns CDR1 SGHRS and CDR2 YFSETQ. The germline V and J ends were trimmed by 1 base and 3 bases, with 7 bases remaining between them. The CDR3 nucleotides read TGCGCCAGCAGCTTGTCGCGGTACACTGAAGCTTTCTTT. It is translated as CASSLSRYTEAFF.

There are a few counts of this clonotype. This chain uses TRBV5-1 with TRBJ1-1; 8 positions agree with TRBD1. This CDR3 comprises 15 residues. Germline V gene sequence: CDR1 SGHRS, CDR2 YFSETQ. V was clipped by 0 bases and J by 4 bases; unmatched bases: 5. The CDR3: CASSLVPGGGTEAFF. The CDR3 bases are TGCGCCAGCAGCTTGGTTCCAGGGGGCGGCACTGAAGCTTTCTTT.

At least ten counts were recorded for this clonotype. At one end the junction does not follow the germline gene, possibly because of a read error. This chain joins TRBV6-4 and TRBJ2-7; weak D call: TRBD1 (6 bases). This CDR3 contains 8 residues. Germline V CDR1 and CDR2: MRHNA, SNTAGT. The DNA for the CDR3 is TGTGCCAGGAAGGGGACACACTTC. Protein sequence: CARKGTHF.

This clonotype has a count of ten or more. The V call is TRBV6-2 or TRBV6-3, the J call TRBJ2-2, with D perhaps matching TRBD2 (6 bases). Per the germline V gene, CDR1 is MNHEY and CDR2 is SVGEGT. V was shortened by 2 bases and J by 4 bases, with 14 bases between the two germline ends. The CDR3 contains 16 residues. This chain's CDR3 is CASSYASGVGTGELFF. The CDR3 region has the DNA TGTGCCAGCAGTTACGCGTCGGGAGTGGGCACCGGGGAGCTGTTTTTT.

This clonotype was picked up many times. The CDR3 here is CASSESGGDGDGYTF. CDR3 nucleotide sequence: TGTGCCAGCAGTGAATCGGGGGGGGACGGCGATGGCTACACCTTC. This chain joins TRBV6-1 and TRBJ1-2; possible D gene TRBD1, 5 bases. The length of the CDR3 is 15 residues. CDR1 and CDR2 from the germline V gene are MNHNS and SASEGT. Deletions cut 2 bases from V and 6 bases from J, with 16 bases between.

At least ten counts were recorded for this clonotype. The chain couples TRBV11-2 to TRBJ2-5; D might be TRBD1 (6 bases). Germline loops: CDR1 SGHAT, CDR2 FQNNGV. The CDR3 sequence is 15 residues long. V lost 5 bases and J 3 bases, leaving 16 bases between the germline ends. The CDR3 DNA sequence: TGTGCCAGCAGCCTAAGAGGGGCAGGGGAAGAGACCCAGTACTTC. This sequence encodes CASSLRGAGEETQYF.

This clonotype was observed at least ten times. The chain recombines TRBV7-9 with TRBJ2-5; tentatively, D is TRBD1 (6 bases). Between the trimmed V and J ends, which lost 5 bases and 11 bases, there was a span of 12 bases. Germline CDR1 SEHNR, CDR2 FQNEAQ (reference sequence). The CDR3 consists of 11 residues. CDR3 in amino acids: CASSPVGAQYF. CDR3 bases: TGTGCCAGCAGCCCCGTGGGGGCTCAGTACTTC. Full variable domain (rest looked up from reference TRBV7-9 and TRBJ2-5): DTGVSQNPRHKITKRGQNVTFRCDPISEHNRLYWYRQTLGQGPEFLTYFQNEAQLEKSRLLSDRFSAERPKGSFSTLEIQRTEQGDSAMYLCASSPVGAQYFGPGTRLLVL.

This clonotype was seen ten or more times. The chain has TRBV7-3 and TRBJ2-3; 11 nucleotides line up with TRBD1. Per the germline V gene, CDR1 is SGHTA and CDR2 is FQGTGA. The CDR3 extends over 17 amino acids. Unmatched junction bases numbered 9, after V lost 4 bases and J lost 3 bases. CDR3 residues: CASSSGTGGGWTDTQYF. CDR3 nucleotides: TGTGCCAGCAGCTCGGGGACAGGGGGTGGTTGGACAGATACGCAGTATTTT.

This clonotype was detected ten times or more. The rearrangement joins TRBV29-1 to TRBJ2-7, with 12 bases identical to TRBD2. Trimming removed 7 bases from V and 4 bases from J; junction bases left unmatched: 2. Germline lookup yields CDR1 SQVTM and CDR2 ANQGSEA. This CDR3 contains 12 residues. The CDR3 nucleotides are TGCAGCGCCGGACTAGCGGGATACGAGCAGTACTTC. Translation gives CSAGLAGYEQYF.

A note on this clonotype: A much larger clone is a single base away; this may be a read error. This rearrangement joins TRBV7-2 to TRBJ2-3; 12 bases are shared with TRBD2. CDR3 length equals 17 residues. Germline loops: CDR1 SGHTA, CDR2 FQGNSA. The DNA of the CDR3 is TGTGCCAGCAGCCCGACGACTAGCGGGGGACTCACAGATACGAAGTATTTT. Residues: CASSPTTSGGLTDTKYF.